This T cell receptor (beta chain) was identified during a study of blood T cell repertoires in COVID-19. TCRdb's table, derived via immunoSEQ multiplex PCR, lists solely in-frame clones and lacks some. The sample holds 150,000 or so clones, about 80% seen once. This CDR3 has 15 residues. The V end was cut by 0 bases, the J end by 5 bases, with 13 bases between. Germline V gene lookup returns CDR1 GTSNPN and CDR2 SVGIG (reference sequence). Membership in each cohort depended on participant-reported clinical history. This chain links TRBV30 with TRBJ1-4, with D tentatively TRBD1 (6 bases). The source of this sequence is a woman aged 45-65 years who had recovered from COVID-19. Material for sequencing was PBMCs or T cells enriched from blood (not recorded which). CDR3 bases: TGTGCCTGGAGTGTACGATCAGGACAGAATGAAAAACTGTTTTTT. This encodes CAWSVRSGQNEKLFF.